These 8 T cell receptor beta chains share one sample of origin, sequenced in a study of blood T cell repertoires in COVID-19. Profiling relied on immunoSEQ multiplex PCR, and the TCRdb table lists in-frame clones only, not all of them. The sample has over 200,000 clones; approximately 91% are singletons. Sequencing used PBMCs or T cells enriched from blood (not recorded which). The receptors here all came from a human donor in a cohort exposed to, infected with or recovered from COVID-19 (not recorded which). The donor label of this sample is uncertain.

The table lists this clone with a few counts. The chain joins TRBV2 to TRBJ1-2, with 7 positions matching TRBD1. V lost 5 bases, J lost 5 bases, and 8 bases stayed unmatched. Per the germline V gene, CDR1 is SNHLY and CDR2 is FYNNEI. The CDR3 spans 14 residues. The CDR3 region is CASSPPQGGYGYTF. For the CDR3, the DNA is TGTGCCAGCAGTCCCCCGCAGGGGGGTTATGGCTACACCTTC.

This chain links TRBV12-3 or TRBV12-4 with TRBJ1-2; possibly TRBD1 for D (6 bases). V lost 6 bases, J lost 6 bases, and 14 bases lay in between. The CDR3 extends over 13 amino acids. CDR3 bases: TGTGCCAGCAGCTTGGGGGGGGCCGATGGCTACACCTTC. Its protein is CASSLGGADGYTF.

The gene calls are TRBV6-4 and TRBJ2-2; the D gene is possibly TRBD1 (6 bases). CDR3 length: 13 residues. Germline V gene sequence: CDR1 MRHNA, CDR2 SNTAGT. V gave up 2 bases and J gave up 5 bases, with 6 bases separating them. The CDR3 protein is CASSDRGTGELFF. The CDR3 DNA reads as TGTGCCAGCAGTGACAGGGGGACCGGGGAGCTGTTTTTT.

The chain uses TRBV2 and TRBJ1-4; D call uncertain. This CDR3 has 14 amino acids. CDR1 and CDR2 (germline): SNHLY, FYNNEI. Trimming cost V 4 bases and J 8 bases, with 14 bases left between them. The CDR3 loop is CASSGEGQEEKLFF. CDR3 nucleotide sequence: TGTGCCAGCAGTGGGGAGGGTCAGGAGGAAAAACTGTTTTTT.

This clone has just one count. The CDR3 loop reads CASSIWGTPNEKLFF. DNA of the CDR3: TGTGCCAGTAGTATATGGGGGACACCTAATGAAAAACTGTTTTTT. The genes are TRBV19 and TRBJ1-4, with D possibly matching TRBD1 (6 bases). The CDR3 contains 15 residues. Germline CDR1 reads LNHDA; CDR2 reads SQIVND (reference sequence). V lost 2 bases to trimming and J lost 3 bases, with 10 bases between them.

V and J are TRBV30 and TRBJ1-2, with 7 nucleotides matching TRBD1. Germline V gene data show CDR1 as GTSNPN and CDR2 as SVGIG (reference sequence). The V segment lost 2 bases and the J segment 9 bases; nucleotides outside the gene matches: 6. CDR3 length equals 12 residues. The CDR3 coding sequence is TGTGCCTGGAGTAACCCGGGACAGCGCTACACCTTC. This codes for CAWSNPGQRYTF.

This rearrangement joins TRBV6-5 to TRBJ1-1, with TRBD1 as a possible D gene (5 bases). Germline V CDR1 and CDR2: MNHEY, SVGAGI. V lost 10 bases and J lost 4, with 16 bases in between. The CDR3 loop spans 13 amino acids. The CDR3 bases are TGTGCCACAAAGAGGCAGGGCGGCACTGAAGCTTTCTTT. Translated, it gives CATKRQGGTEAFF.

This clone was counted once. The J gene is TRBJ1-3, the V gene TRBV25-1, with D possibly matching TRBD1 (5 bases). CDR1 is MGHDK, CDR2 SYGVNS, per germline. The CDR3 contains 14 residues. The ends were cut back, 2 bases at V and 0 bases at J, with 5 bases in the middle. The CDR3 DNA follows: TGTGCCAGCAGTGAAGACAGCTCTGGAAACACCATATATTTT. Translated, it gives CASSEDSSGNTIYF.